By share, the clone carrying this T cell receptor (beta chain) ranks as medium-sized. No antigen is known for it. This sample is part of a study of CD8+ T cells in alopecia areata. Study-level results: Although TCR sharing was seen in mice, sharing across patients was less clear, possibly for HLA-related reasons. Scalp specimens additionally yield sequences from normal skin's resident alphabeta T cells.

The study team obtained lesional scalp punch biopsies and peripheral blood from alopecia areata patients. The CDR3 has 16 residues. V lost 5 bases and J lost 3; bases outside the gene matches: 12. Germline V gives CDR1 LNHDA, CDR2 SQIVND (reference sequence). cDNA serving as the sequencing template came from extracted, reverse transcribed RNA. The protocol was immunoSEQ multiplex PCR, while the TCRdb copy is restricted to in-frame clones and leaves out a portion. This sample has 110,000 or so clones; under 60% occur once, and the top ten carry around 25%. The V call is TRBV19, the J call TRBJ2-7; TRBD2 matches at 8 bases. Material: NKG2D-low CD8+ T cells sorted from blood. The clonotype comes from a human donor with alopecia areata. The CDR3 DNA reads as TGTGCCAGTAGTTCTGGGCTAGCGGGCGGCATCTACGAGCAGTACTTC. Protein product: CASSSGLAGGIYEQYF.